This T cell receptor (beta chain) stems from a study of blood T cell repertoires in COVID-19. In the study overall: From the United States, Italy and Spain came samples of acute and convalescent COVID-19. From T cells, B-cell-depleted T cells, or PBMCs came the material, which was cDNA or gDNA.

This CDR3 has 16 residues. Germline CDR1 and CDR2: MGHDK and SYGVNS. V was clipped by 4 bases and J by 0 bases; unmatched bases: 5. Recruited during active infection, patients (from Seattle) were subsequently followed longitudinally. How the authors handled the data: Reference gene primer amplification in the assay estimated nucleated cell counts. Using immunoSEQ multiplex PCR, the repertoire was profiled, and TCRdb retains in-frame clones only, with some absent. V, J and clone size were drawn from that table, and D and trimming were deduced from the DNA. The profile shows 140,000 or so clones, about 87% of them singletons.

Sequencing was performed on peripheral blood. The clonotype comes from a human donor with COVID-19, enrolled during active disease. The donor label of this sample is uncertain. The chain joins TRBV25-1 to TRBJ2-7, with 11 bases identical to TRBD1. CDR3 nucleotide sequence: TGTGCCAGCAGTGCATCCGGGACAGGGGGCTCCTACGAGCAGTACTTC. This codes for CASSASGTGGSYEQYF.